The 4 T cell receptor beta chains listed next were all sequenced from one sample in a study of sequential checkpoint blockade in melanoma. Described treatment: randomized to nivolumab then ipilimumab (arm A) or the reverse (arm B). Profiled with immunoSEQ multiplex PCR; TCRdb holds only in-frame clones, not every one. The sample carries thousands of clones, about 24% recorded once. This sample comprised tumor tissue (inferred from file names), obtained from a patient given nivolumab and ipilimumab in sequence. Every receptor here comes from a human donor with melanoma.

This clone occurred once. The chain's CDR3 is CASSISATGDTEAFF. The CDR3 bases are TGTGCCAGTAGTATATCAGCTACAGGAGACACTGAAGCTTTCTTT. The J gene is TRBJ1-1, the V gene TRBV19; D perhaps matches TRBD1 (5 bases). The CDR3 covers 15 residues. Germline CDR1 LNHDA, CDR2 SQIVND (reference sequence). Trimming took off 2 bases at V and 3 bases at J, with 13 bases between the two ends. Combining the CDR3 with reference TRBV19 and TRBJ1-1 gives the whole variable domain DGGITQSPKYLFRKEGQNVTLSCEQNLNHDAMYWYRQDPGQGLRLIYYSQIVNDFQKGDIAEGYSVSREKKESFPLTVTSAQKNPTAFYLCASSISATGDTEAFFGQGTRLTVV.

This clone came up a few times. The V call is TRBV9, the J call TRBJ1-3; 8 nucleotides match TRBD1. The CDR3 runs 15 residues. V shed 1 base and J 2 bases; nucleotides not matched to a gene: 2. Per the germline V gene, CDR1 is SGDLS and CDR2 is YYNGEE. CDR3 DNA sequence: TGTGCCAGCAGCGTACAGGGGGCAACTGGAAACACCATATATTTT. Its protein is CASSVQGATGNTIYF.

This clone was seen a few times. V usage is TRBV11-3 and J usage is TRBJ1-3; no clear D. V shed 5 bases and J shed 0 bases, with 14 bases lying between them. Germline V gene sequence: CDR1 SGHNT, CDR2 YENEEA. This CDR3 comprises 16 residues. The CDR3 DNA sequence: TGTGCCAGCAGCCCCATGGGATCTCACTCTGGAAACACCATATATTTT. Protein product: CASSPMGSHSGNTIYF.

Only a few counts were recorded for this clone. The chain couples TRBV12-2 to TRBJ2-5; TRBD2 is taken as the D call from the table, unchecked against the DNA. TRBV12-2 is marked as a pseudogene. The CDR3 covers 14 residues. CDR3 region: CASRKQKYQETQYF. Written as DNA, the CDR3 is TGTGCAAGTCGCAAGCAAAAGTACCAAGAGACCCAGTACTTC.